The next 2 T cell receptor beta chains were all read from a single sample in a study of shared clonotypes between healthy human individuals (dated by TCRdb to 2018 to 2020). The library was generated by the immunoSEQ multiplex PCR assay. TCRdb stores this immuneACCESS table with in-frame sequences only. Part of the clones is absent; in the studies checked, under half of the shortfall reflects unresolved V genes, and no reason is known for the rest. This sample comprises roughly 400,000 clones, about 96% of them detected only once. The leading ten clones occupy approximately 0.32% of the sample. The source material was memory CD8+ T cells sorted from blood. Explained via the paper, the cell subset or site label denotes: CD45RO+ cells pooled with CCR7-negative TemRA cells. Receptors were obtained from a man in his thirties or forties in good health.

This chain uses TRBV10-2 with TRBJ2-1, with a possible D match to TRBD2 (6 bases). Germline CDR1 is WSHSY and CDR2 is SAAADI. The CDR3 extends over 13 amino acids. V shed 4 bases and J shed 3 bases, with 7 bases lying between them. The CDR3 here is CASSVTSYNEQFF. The CDR3 DNA reads TGCGCCAGCAGTGTGACTAGCTACAATGAGCAGTTCTTC.

V usage is TRBV6-1 and J usage is TRBJ2-7; D perhaps matches TRBD1 (6 bases). Germline loops: CDR1 MNHNS, CDR2 SASEGT. The CDR3 sequence is 12 residues long. The V and J ends lost 6 bases and 4 bases respectively, with 10 bases between them. The CDR3 loop is CASRGAKYEQYF. As DNA, the CDR3 is TGTGCCAGCAGGGGGGCCAAGTACGAGCAGTACTTC.